Below, 27 T cell receptor beta chains from the same sample are listed, as sequenced in a study of T cell responses to AZD1222 COVID-19 vaccine. Produced via immunoSEQ multiplex PCR; TCRdb's table is partial and in-frame only. The data hold 55,000 to 75,000 clones, with around 90% observed a single time. This specimen consisted of peripheral blood, obtained on day 0 of AZD1222 vaccination. The receptors were sampled from an adult in good health.

This sequence joins TRBV7-3 and TRBJ1-1; D is uncertain. The germline V gene encodes CDR1 SGHTA and CDR2 FQGTGA. There are 13 residues in the CDR3. V was trimmed by 5 bases and J by 5 bases, leaving 12 bases between them. The CDR3 nucleotides read TGTGCCAGCAGCGAGGGTTCCGATACTGAAGCTTTCTTT. This codes for CASSEGSDTEAFF.

This clone has only one observation. The rearrangement uses TRBV9 and TRBJ1-2, with TRBD1 matching 9 bases. The CDR3 length is 12 residues. In germline, CDR1 is SGDLS, CDR2 YYNGEE. CDR3 sequence (DNA): TGTGCGTCGACAGGGGGAAACTATGGCTACACCTTC. Amino acids: CASTGGNYGYTF.

This chain uses TRBV5-1 with TRBJ1-1; D gene uncertain. The ends were cut back, 4 bases at V and 0 bases at J, with 7 bases in the middle. The CDR3 runs to 13 residues. Germline V gives CDR1 SGHRS, CDR2 YFSETQ. The CDR3 loop reads CASSNGMNTEAFF. CDR3 sequence (DNA): TGCGCCAGCAGCAACGGAATGAACACTGAAGCTTTCTTT.

CDR3 sequence reads: CASSERGHQPQHF. The CDR3 region has the DNA TGTGCCAGCAGTGAACGGGGACATCAGCCCCAGCATTTT. The chain carries TRBV6-1 and TRBJ1-5; D is possibly TRBD1 (5 bases). V dropped 2 bases and J dropped 5 bases, with 7 bases sitting between them. This CDR3 is 13 amino acids long. Per the germline V gene, CDR1 is MNHNS and CDR2 is SASEGT.

The chain combines TRBV19 with TRBJ1-5; TRBD1 aligns across 9 bases. The CDR3 has 15 residues. V was clipped by 5 bases and J by 7 bases; unmatched bases: 9. Germline values: CDR1 LNHDA, CDR2 SQIVND (reference sequence). CDR3 protein: CASSLTGGWGQPQHF. CDR3 sequence (DNA): TGTGCCAGTAGTCTTACAGGGGGCTGGGGACAGCCCCAGCATTTT.

V and J are TRBV5-5 and TRBJ1-6, with D uncertain. From germline, CDR1 is SGHKS and CDR2 YYEKEE (reference sequence). This CDR3 contains 13 residues. Deletions cut 2 bases from V and 5 bases from J, with 5 bases between. DNA for the CDR3: TGTGCCAGCAGCTTCACAGATAATTCACCCCTCCACTTT. The encoded protein is CASSFTDNSPLHF.

A single count supports this clone. V and J are TRBV12-3 or TRBV12-4 and TRBJ1-5, with D uncertain. CDR3 length equals 13 residues. V lost 4 bases, J lost 7 bases, and 11 bases lay in between. The CDR3 DNA sequence: TGTGCCAGCAGTTCCCGGGTTTTGCAGCCCCAGCATTTT. It encodes CASSSRVLQPQHF.

This clone has just a few counts. This chain uses TRBV6-5 with TRBJ1-1; maybe TRBD1 (5 bases). The CDR3 is 15 residues long. V was clipped by 4 bases and J by 2 bases, with 14 bases between them. Germline-derived CDR1 and CDR2 are MNHEY and SVGAGI. The CDR3 sequence: CASSSRGVPNTEAFF. CDR3 DNA sequence: TGTGCCAGCAGTTCAAGAGGGGTACCCAACACTGAAGCTTTCTTT.

The V call is TRBV2, the J call TRBJ2-1, with TRBD2 identical over 7 bases. The CDR3 length is 15 residues. From germline, CDR1 is SNHLY and CDR2 FYNNEI. Trimming at V came to 6 bases and at J to 5 bases, leaving 10 bases not matched to a gene. The CDR3 protein is CASSREAGFHNEQFF. In DNA form, the CDR3 reads TGTGCCAGCAGCCGGGAGGCAGGGTTCCACAATGAGCAGTTCTTC. Looking up the rest from reference TRBV2 and TRBJ2-1 gives the full variable domain: EPEVTQTPSHQVTQMGQEVILRCVPISNHLYFYWYRQILGQKVEFLVSFYNNEISEKSEIFDDQFSVERPDGSNFTLKIRSTKLEDSAMYFCASSREAGFHNEQFFGPGTRLTVL.

The rearrangement links TRBV10-3 to TRBJ2-3; 11 bases match TRBD2. This CDR3 has 14 amino acids. The V gene end was trimmed by 6 bases and the J gene end by 4 bases; junction bases not matched to a gene: 3. The germline V gene encodes CDR1 ENHRY and CDR2 SYGVKD. The CDR3 DNA reads as TGTGCCATCAGGGCTAGCGGGGGGCCAGATACGCAGTATTTT. Protein sequence: CAIRASGGPDTQYF.

The gene calls are TRBV18 and TRBJ2-3; TRBD1 aligns across 9 bases. The J segment lost 2 bases and the V segment lost 3 bases, leaving 9 bases of the junction unmatched. The length of the CDR3 is 17 residues. Germline values: CDR1 KGHSH, CDR2 LQKENI. CDR3 DNA sequence: TGTGCCAGCTCACCGCTCCTGGGACAGGGTATCACAGATACGCAGTATTTT. Protein sequence: CASSPLLGQGITDTQYF.

This chain links TRBV6-5 with TRBJ1-6; TRBD1 might be the D (6 bases). This CDR3 spans 13 amino acids. V lost 6 bases and J 12 bases, leaving 15 bases between the germline ends. CDR1 and CDR2 (germline): MNHEY, SVGAGI. CDR3 nucleotide sequence: TGTGCCAGCAGCGGACAGCCCCTTGTACCCCTCCACTTT. This encodes CASSGQPLVPLHF.

CDR3 loop: CASRTSGGQTYEQYF. The CDR3 DNA reads as TGTGCCAGCCGGACTAGCGGGGGGCAAACCTACGAGCAGTACTTC. The V call is TRBV6-5, the J call TRBJ2-7; 14 bases fit TRBD2. With V trimmed by 8 bases and J by 2 bases, 5 bases remained unmatched. CDR1 and CDR2 (germline): MNHEY, SVGAGI. The CDR3 is made up of 15 amino acids.

The chain couples TRBV21-1 to TRBJ1-4. TRBV21-1 is a known pseudogene. This CDR3 spans 14 amino acids. The DNA for the CDR3 is TGTGCCAGCAGGAGGGGGAGGGCTAATGAAAAACTGTTTTTT. The encoded protein is CASRRGRANEKLFF.

V and J are TRBV9 and TRBJ2-3; D unclear. The V end was cut by 2 bases, the J end by 0 bases, with 10 bases between. The germline V gene has CDR1 SGDLS and CDR2 YYNGEE. The CDR3 is 15 residues long. This chain's CDR3 is CASSVWPASTDTQYF. In nucleotides, the CDR3 is TGTGCCAGCAGCGTTTGGCCAGCTAGCACAGATACGCAGTATTTT.

This clone was counted between two and nine times. V and J are TRBV7-9 and TRBJ1-1, with 10 nucleotides matching TRBD1. The CDR3 is 14 amino acids. Trimming took 8 bases from V and 4 from J; bases not matched to a gene: 7. Germline V gives CDR1 SEHNR, CDR2 FQNEAQ (reference sequence). CDR3 sequence: CASSVTGGSTEAFF. The CDR3 bases are TGTGCCAGCTCTGTGACAGGGGGCTCCACTGAAGCTTTCTTT.

V is TRBV27 and J is TRBJ1-6; D may be TRBD1 (6 bases). Trimming left V 5 bases short and J 9 bases short, with 17 bases between. The CDR3 has 15 residues. Germline-derived CDR1 and CDR2 are MNHEY and SMNVEV (reference sequence). The CDR3 protein is CASSTLGQPASPLHF. Here the CDR3 DNA reads TGTGCCAGCAGTACCTTAGGACAGCCGGCTTCACCCCTCCACTTT.

This chain uses TRBV5-6 with TRBJ2-7; possibly TRBD1 or TRBD2 for D (5 bases each). This CDR3 has 15 residues. V dropped 4 bases and J dropped 5 bases, with 19 bases sitting between them. Germline-derived CDR1 and CDR2 are SGHDT and YYEEEE. DNA of the CDR3: TGTGCCAGCAGCCCCGGGACCTCCTCTCGGGACGAGCAGTACTTC. Translated: CASSPGTSSRDEQYF.

V gene TRBV5-1 combines with J gene TRBJ1-2; D gene unclear. Germline V lookup: CDR1 SGHRS, CDR2 YFSETQ. There are 14 residues in the CDR3. V dropped 0 bases and J dropped 8 bases, with 14 bases sitting between them. The CDR3 DNA sequence: TGCGCCAGCAGCTTGGTTTCAGTCGCGTCGGGCTACACCTTC. This sequence encodes CASSLVSVASGYTF.

V gene TRBV18 combines with J gene TRBJ1-6; 9 bases line up with TRBD1. The J segment lost 10 bases and the V segment lost 2 bases, leaving 9 bases of the junction unmatched. Germline CDR1 reads KGHSH; CDR2 reads LQKENI. The CDR3 has 16 residues. CDR3 region: CASSPFGQGPGSPLHF. In DNA form, the CDR3 reads TGTGCCAGCTCACCATTCGGACAGGGGCCTGGGTCACCCCTCCACTTT. The full variable domain, with the rest looked up from reference TRBV18 and TRBJ1-6, is NAGVMQNPRHLVRRRGQEARLRCSPMKGHSHVYWYRQLPEEGLKFMVYLQKENIIDESGMPKERFSAEFPKEGPSILRIQQVVRGDSAAYFCASSPFGQGPGSPLHFGNGTRLTVT.

This clone was seen a few times. The J gene is TRBJ1-5, the V gene TRBV6-2 or TRBV6-3, with D perhaps matching TRBD1 (5 bases). Per the germline V gene, CDR1 is MNHEY and CDR2 is SVGEGT. V dropped 6 bases and J dropped 0 bases, with 15 bases sitting between them. The CDR3 has 16 amino acids. The CDR3 protein is CASSHPGGVSNQPQHF. In nucleotides, the CDR3 is TGTGCCAGCAGCCACCCGGGGGGGGTTAGCAATCAGCCCCAGCATTTT.

The chain is built from TRBV6-6 and TRBJ1-3; D call uncertain. CDR1 and CDR2 (germline): MNHNY, SVGAGI (reference sequence). Trimming removed 5 bases from V and 0 bases from J, with 14 bases in between. The CDR3 consists of 16 residues. The CDR3 region is CASSPRFTGSGNTIYF. The CDR3 coding sequence is TGTGCCAGCAGTCCCCGGTTCACCGGCTCTGGAAACACCATATATTTT.

V is TRBV5-6 and J is TRBJ2-6, with TRBD1 matching over 7 bases. Germline V CDR1 and CDR2: SGHDT, YYEEEE. The CDR3 spans 17 residues. V gave up 0 bases and J gave up 0 bases; unmatched junction bases: 3. The CDR3 reads CASSLEQGYSGANVLTF. CDR3 bases: TGTGCCAGCAGCTTGGAACAGGGGTACTCTGGGGCCAACGTCCTGACTTTC.

The rearrangement uses TRBV3-1 (or the pseudogene TRBV3-2) and TRBJ2-7; tentative D call: TRBD1 (5 bases). The CDR3 is made up of 15 amino acids. Germline CDR1 is LGHDT and CDR2 is YNNKEL (reference sequence). V was clipped by 2 bases and J by 2 bases, with 13 bases between them. The CDR3 spells CASSQRQLIAYEQYF. CDR3 DNA: TGTGCCAGCAGCCAAAGACAGCTTATCGCCTACGAGCAGTACTTC.

V is TRBV9 and J is TRBJ1-6; TRBD1 might be the D (5 bases). Trimming stripped 0 bases from V and 13 bases from J, with 17 bases between. Per the germline V gene, CDR1 is SGDLS and CDR2 is YYNGEE. CDR3 length: 15 residues. CDR3 residues: CASSVGGTNVSPLHF. The CDR3, as DNA: TGTGCCAGCAGCGTAGGAGGGACGAACGTTTCTCCCCTCCACTTT.

This clone was detected once. The genes are TRBV7-9 and TRBJ2-7, with 9 positions matching TRBD1. The CDR3 length is 14 residues. Germline V gene data show CDR1 as SEHNR and CDR2 as FQNEAQ (reference sequence). The junction had 3 bases not matched to a gene; V was cut back by 3 bases and J by 3 bases. The CDR3 DNA reads TGTGCCAGCAGCTTGGGACAGGGTAACTACGAGCAGTACTTC. Residues: CASSLGQGNYEQYF.

The gene calls are TRBV2 and TRBJ1-2; unclear D gene. The V and J ends lost 7 bases and 6 bases respectively, with 15 bases between them. The CDR3 has 13 residues. In germline, CDR1 is SNHLY, CDR2 FYNNEI. CDR3 region: CASILSGWDGYTF. The CDR3, as DNA: TGTGCCAGCATCCTTTCGGGTTGGGATGGCTACACCTTC.